The clone carrying this T cell receptor beta chain was counted a single time. Its antigen is unidentified. This record belongs to a study of T cell responses to AZD1222 COVID-19 vaccine. Findings and limits, study-wide: The breadth and depth of Spike-specific TCRs increased once two AZD1222 doses had been given. The reported proportion of spike-specific TCRs targeting unmutated variant regions was nearly half. Dominant at 160-218 and 743-854, vaccine-associated CD4 TCRs also spanned spike.

Germline loops: CDR1 SGHNT, CDR2 YYREEE (reference sequence). This CDR3 is 17 amino acids long. Trimming cost V 4 bases and J 3 bases; bases outside gene matches: 6. The method was immunoSEQ multiplex PCR; TCRdb's version includes in-frame clones alone and lacks a portion of them. The table includes 90,000 to 130,000 clones, nearly 90% detected once. The sequence was collected from an adult in good health. Sequenced material: peripheral blood, taken on day 0 of AZD1222 vaccination. This chain uses TRBV5-4 with TRBJ2-1, with 14 bases identical to TRBD2. CDR3 protein: CASSPGTSGRIYNEQFF. In DNA form, the CDR3 reads TGTGCCAGCAGCCCTGGGACTAGCGGGAGAATCTACAATGAGCAGTTCTTC.